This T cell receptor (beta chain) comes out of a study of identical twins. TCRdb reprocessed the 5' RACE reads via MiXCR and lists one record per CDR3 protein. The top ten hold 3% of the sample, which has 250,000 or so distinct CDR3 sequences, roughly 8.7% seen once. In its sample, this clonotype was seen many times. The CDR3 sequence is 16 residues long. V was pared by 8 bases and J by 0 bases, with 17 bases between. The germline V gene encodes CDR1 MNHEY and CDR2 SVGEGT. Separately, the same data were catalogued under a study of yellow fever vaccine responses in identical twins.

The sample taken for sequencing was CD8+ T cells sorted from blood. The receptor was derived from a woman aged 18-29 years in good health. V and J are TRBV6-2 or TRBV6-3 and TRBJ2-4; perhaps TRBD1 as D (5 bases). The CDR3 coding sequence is TGTGCCAGCGAAGGGGTTCTCACCATAGCCAAAAACATTCAGTACTTC. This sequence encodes CASEGVLTIAKNIQYF.